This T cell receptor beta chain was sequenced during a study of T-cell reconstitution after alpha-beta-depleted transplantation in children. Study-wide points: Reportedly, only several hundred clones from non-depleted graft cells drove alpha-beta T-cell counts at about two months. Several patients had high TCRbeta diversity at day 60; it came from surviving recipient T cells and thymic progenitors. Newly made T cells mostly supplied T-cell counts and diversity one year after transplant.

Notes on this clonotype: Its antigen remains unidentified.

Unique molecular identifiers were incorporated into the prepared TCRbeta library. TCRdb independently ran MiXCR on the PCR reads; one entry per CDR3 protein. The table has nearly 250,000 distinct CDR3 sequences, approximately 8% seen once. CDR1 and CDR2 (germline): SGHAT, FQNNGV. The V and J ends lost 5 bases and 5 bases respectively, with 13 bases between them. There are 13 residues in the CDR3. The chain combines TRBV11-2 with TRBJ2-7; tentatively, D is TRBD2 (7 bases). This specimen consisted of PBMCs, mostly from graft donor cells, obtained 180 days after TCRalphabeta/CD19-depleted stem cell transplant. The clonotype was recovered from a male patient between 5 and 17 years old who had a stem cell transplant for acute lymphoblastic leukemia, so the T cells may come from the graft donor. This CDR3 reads CASSGGGLHEQYF. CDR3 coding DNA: TGTGCCAGCAGCGGCGGGGGCTTGCACGAGCAGTACTTC.